These 32 T cell receptor beta chains came from one sample sequenced in a study of blood T cell repertoires in COVID-19. TCRdb's copy holds only in-frame clones and misses some; the assay was immunoSEQ multiplex PCR. The table lists just under 150,000 clones, 80% to 90% of them singletons. The specimen sequenced was peripheral blood. These receptors were obtained from a woman between 45 and 60 years old with active or convalescent COVID-19.

The J gene is TRBJ1-6, the V gene TRBV6-5; 10 bases match TRBD1. Per the germline V gene, CDR1 is MNHEY and CDR2 is SVGAGI. The CDR3 sequence is 14 residues long. V lost 6 bases, J lost 6 bases, and 2 bases stayed unmatched. This CDR3 reads CASRRQGANSPLHF. The DNA for the CDR3 is TGTGCCAGCAGACGACAGGGGGCTAATTCACCCCTCCACTTT.

This chain connects TRBV4-1 to TRBJ2-6; 7 nucleotides line up with TRBD1. The CDR3 contains 21 residues. Germline assignment: CDR1 MGHRA and CDR2 YSYEKL. Germline trimming cut 0 bases from V and 1 base from J; bases unmatched to any gene: 15. The CDR3 DNA reads as TGCGCCAGCAGCCAAGATGGGGACCCGACAGGGACCCCTTCTGGGGCCAACGTCCTGACTTTC. Its protein product is CASSQDGDPTGTPSGANVLTF.

This sequence joins TRBV29-1 and TRBJ2-2, with D tentatively TRBD1 (6 bases). CDR3 length: 13 amino acids. V shed 6 bases and J shed 4 bases, with 12 bases lying between them. CDR1 and CDR2 from the germline V gene are SQVTM and ANQGSEA. The chain's CDR3 is CSVSRGGTGELFF. The CDR3 bases are TGCAGCGTCTCCCGAGGGGGCACCGGGGAGCTGTTTTTT.

The chain employs TRBV3-1 (or the pseudogene TRBV3-2) and TRBJ1-6; no definite D call. The germline CDR1 and CDR2 sequences are LGHDT and YNNKEL (reference sequence). The length of the CDR3 is 16 residues. With 0 bases removed from V and 4 bases from J, the gap between germline ends came to 10 bases. The CDR3 sequence is CASSQDLAAYNSPLHF. CDR3 coding DNA: TGTGCCAGCAGCCAAGATTTGGCCGCTTATAATTCACCCCTCCACTTT.

The chain employs TRBV15 and TRBJ2-7; 7 positions agree with TRBD1. Germline CDR1 reads LNHNV; CDR2 reads YYDKDF (reference sequence). The CDR3 is 18 amino acids. The junction had 14 bases not matched to a gene; V was cut back by 0 bases and J by 3 bases. The CDR3 nucleotides read TGTGCCACCAGCAGAGAAGCCGGAACCCCGACAGGGATCTACGAGCAGTACTTC. Translating it yields CATSREAGTPTGIYEQYF.

The J gene is TRBJ2-7, the V gene TRBV6-5; 7 nucleotides line up with TRBD2. Germline lookup yields CDR1 MNHEY and CDR2 SVGAGI. CDR3 length: 14 amino acids. The ends lost 9 bases at V and 6 bases at J; junction bases unmatched: 14. The CDR3 protein is CASYPAGVGAEQYF. The CDR3 DNA sequence: TGTGCCAGTTACCCGGCGGGGGTCGGGGCCGAGCAGTACTTC.

J is TRBJ2-2 and V is TRBV6-2 or TRBV6-3, with D possibly TRBD2 on 6 matching bases. CDR1 and CDR2 from the germline V gene are MNHEY and SVGEGT. V was trimmed by 2 bases and J by 5 bases, leaving 9 bases between them. The CDR3 runs 14 residues. The CDR3 loop reads CASSYVAETGELFF. In DNA, the CDR3 is TGTGCCAGCAGTTACGTAGCGGAGACCGGGGAGCTGTTTTTT.

This sequence joins TRBV7-9 and TRBJ1-2; the match to TRBD1 covers 11 bases. Looked up from germline, CDR1 is SEHNR and CDR2 is FQNEAQ (reference sequence). The J segment lost 2 bases and the V segment lost 1 base, leaving 6 bases of the junction unmatched. The CDR3 covers 17 residues. The chain's CDR3 is CASSLGRDRGINYGYTF. The CDR3 coding sequence is TGTGCCAGCAGCTTAGGACGGGACAGGGGGATAAACTATGGCTACACCTTC.

This clone was recorded a few times. The chain recombines TRBV28 with TRBJ1-1, with 9 nucleotides matching TRBD1. Trimming took 1 base from V and 11 from J; bases not matched to a gene: 8. This CDR3 comprises 14 residues. In germline, CDR1 is MDHEN, CDR2 SYDVKM. For the CDR3, the DNA is TGTGCCAGCAGTTTATTTTCCGGGACAGGGTCCGCTTTCTTT. This translates into CASSLFSGTGSAFF.

The chain couples TRBV27 to TRBJ1-6; D unclear. Trimming took off 5 bases at V and 10 bases at J, with 15 bases between the two ends. CDR1 and CDR2 (germline): MNHEY, SMNVEV (reference sequence). The CDR3 has 14 residues. CDR3 in amino acids: CASSIGQLSSPLHF. CDR3 coding DNA: TGTGCCAGCAGTATTGGGCAGCTAAGCTCACCCCTCCACTTT.

The chain recombines TRBV5-1 with TRBJ1-1; unclear D gene. The CDR3 is 13 amino acids. Germline V lookup: CDR1 SGHRS, CDR2 YFSETQ. V lost 0 bases, J lost 4 bases, and 7 bases lay in between. The chain's CDR3 is CASSLVAGTEAFF. DNA of the CDR3: TGCGCCAGCAGCTTGGTGGCAGGCACTGAAGCTTTCTTT.

V is TRBV18 and J is TRBJ2-2; a weak D match, TRBD1 (6 bases). V gave up 0 bases and J gave up 2 bases, with 10 bases separating them. CDR3 length equals 16 residues. Germline V CDR1 and CDR2: KGHSH, LQKENI. CDR3 loop: CASSPPVRGNTGELFF. CDR3 sequence (DNA): TGTGCCAGCTCACCACCGGTCAGGGGTAACACCGGGGAGCTGTTTTTT.

The chain is built from TRBV7-8 and TRBJ2-3; 7 positions agree with TRBD2. The V gene's germline CDR1 is SGHVS and CDR2 FQNEAQ. With V trimmed by 8 bases and J by 6 bases, 14 bases remained unmatched. CDR3 length: 15 residues. CDR3 in amino acids: CASSSGSTVLDTQYF. Written as DNA, the CDR3 is TGTGCCAGCTCTAGCGGATCCACCGTTCTCGATACGCAGTATTTT.

This chain links TRBV30 with TRBJ1-5; 7 bases map to TRBD1. CDR3 length: 14 amino acids. V shed 2 bases, J shed 3 bases, and the junction held 4 bases outside the gene matches. Per germline, CDR1 GTSNPN and CDR2 SVGIG (reference sequence). The CDR3 coding sequence is TGTGCCTGGAGTAGGACAGGACCCAATCAGCCCCAGCATTTT. The encoded protein is CAWSRTGPNQPQHF.

The V call is TRBV29-1, the J call TRBJ2-7; 13 nucleotides align to TRBD2. V was clipped by 8 bases and J by 2 bases; unmatched bases: 9. This CDR3 is built from 15 residues. Germline CDR1 reads SQVTM; CDR2 reads ANQGSEA. CDR3 coding DNA: TGCAGCATAAGACTAGCGGGAGGCCTCGCCTACGAGCAGTACTTC. It yields the protein CSIRLAGGLAYEQYF.

This chain uses TRBV18 with TRBJ1-1, with D possibly matching TRBD1 (5 bases). V was trimmed by 3 bases and J by 1 base, leaving 9 bases between them. The CDR3 has 14 amino acids. Germline values: CDR1 KGHSH, CDR2 LQKENI. In DNA, the CDR3 is TGTGCCAGCTCACCTACAGGTGAGAACACTGAAGCTTTCTTT. It yields the protein CASSPTGENTEAFF.

The chain links TRBV6-5 to TRBJ2-1; possible D gene TRBD2, 7 bases. CDR3 length: 15 residues. V lost 10 bases and J 0 bases, leaving 16 bases between the germline ends. The germline gives CDR1 MNHEY, CDR2 SVGAGI. In DNA, the CDR3 is TGTGCCACCAGCCGGGCGGGGGCCTCCTACAATGAGCAGTTCTTC. Its translation is CATSRAGASYNEQFF.

The V call is TRBV30, the J call TRBJ1-1, with TRBD1 matching 8 bases. The V and J ends lost 5 bases and 4 bases, in that order; junction bases with no gene match: 9. This CDR3 has 14 residues. CDR1 is GTSNPN and CDR2 is SVGIG in the germline V gene (reference sequence). CDR3 in amino acids: CAWDPRGRGTEAFF. The CDR3, as DNA: TGTGCCTGGGATCCCAGGGGGCGAGGCACTGAAGCTTTCTTT.

The chain recombines TRBV12-3 or TRBV12-4 with TRBJ1-1, with TRBD1 matching 7 bases. V was pared by 8 bases and J by 6 bases, with 6 bases of the junction left unmatched. There are 12 residues in the CDR3. The DNA for the CDR3 is TGTGCCAGCGCCAGGGACAGCTCTGAAGCTTTCTTT. Translated, it gives CASARDSSEAFF.

The CDR3 reads CAWGGGNTEAFF. The CDR3 nucleotides are TGTGCCTGGGGGGGAGGGAACACTGAAGCTTTCTTT. The chain is built from TRBV30 and TRBJ1-1, with D possibly matching TRBD1 (5 bases). The CDR3 length is 12 residues. Germline CDR1 GTSNPN, CDR2 SVGIG (reference sequence). V was trimmed by 5 bases and J by 1 base, leaving 8 bases between them.

The chain recombines TRBV9 with TRBJ1-2; weak D call: TRBD1 (6 bases). Germline V gives CDR1 SGDLS, CDR2 YYNGEE. There are 13 residues in the CDR3. V lost 6 bases, J lost 2 bases, and 11 bases lay in between. The CDR3 DNA is TGTGCCAGCACCTTTACAGGGAACTATGGCTACACCTTC. Encoded protein: CASTFTGNYGYTF.

The V call is TRBV2, the J call TRBJ1-4, with D perhaps TRBD1 (6 bases). Looked up from germline, CDR1 is SNHLY and CDR2 is FYNNEI. The CDR3 sequence is 14 residues long. Deletions cut 4 bases from V and 8 bases from J, with 14 bases between. CDR3 sequence: CASSVEGVGEKLFF. The CDR3 nucleotides read TGTGCCAGCAGTGTTGAGGGGGTGGGGGAAAAACTGTTTTTT.

This chain joins TRBV12-2 and TRBJ1-5; the DNA was not compared with TRBD1, the D call given in the table. TRBV12-2 is annotated as a pseudogene. This CDR3 contains 16 residues. For the CDR3, the DNA is TGTGCAAGTCGCCTCACGACAGGGGGCAGGGATCAGCCCCAGCATTTT. Translated: CASRLTTGGRDQPQHF.

This clone was detected a few times. The gene calls are TRBV30 and TRBJ1-2, with D possibly matching TRBD1 (6 bases). The CDR3 is 13 residues long. The V and J ends lost 5 bases and 5 bases respectively, with 15 bases between them. Germline loops: CDR1 GTSNPN, CDR2 SVGIG (reference sequence). The CDR3 protein is CAWGRTVSYGYTF. The CDR3, as DNA: TGTGCCTGGGGACGGACAGTCTCTTATGGCTACACCTTC.

V usage is TRBV14 and J usage is TRBJ1-1; D is undetermined. Germline lookup yields CDR1 SGHDN and CDR2 FVKESK. The V end lost 4 bases, the J end lost 0 bases, and 15 bases lay between the germline ends. The CDR3 length is 16 residues. This CDR3 is CASSPRFGVMNTEAFF. CDR3 bases: TGTGCCAGCAGCCCGCGATTCGGAGTCATGAACACTGAAGCTTTCTTT.

The V gene is TRBV2, the J gene TRBJ1-5, with no clear D. CDR3 length: 14 amino acids. V lost 4 bases and J 7 bases, leaving 14 bases between the germline ends. Per germline, CDR1 SNHLY and CDR2 FYNNEI. CDR3 amino acids: CASSGGQLGQPQHF. The CDR3 DNA follows: TGTGCCAGCAGTGGAGGGCAGTTAGGGCAGCCCCAGCATTTT. Variable domain in full (rest from reference TRBV2 and TRBJ1-5): EPEVTQTPSHQVTQMGQEVILRCVPISNHLYFYWYRQILGQKVEFLVSFYNNEISEKSEIFDDQFSVERPDGSNFTLKIRSTKLEDSAMYFCASSGGQLGQPQHFGDGTRLSIL.

V gene TRBV6-2 or TRBV6-3 combines with J gene TRBJ1-1, with TRBD1 matching 10 bases. J gave up 4 bases and V 6 bases, and 2 bases lay outside the gene matches. Germline CDR1 is MNHEY and CDR2 is SVGEGT. CDR3 size: 13 residues. The CDR3 spells CASSDRGPTEAFF. The CDR3 DNA is TGTGCCAGCAGCGACAGGGGGCCCACTGAAGCTTTCTTT.

The chain carries TRBV3-1 (or the pseudogene TRBV3-2) and TRBJ1-1; the D gene is possibly TRBD1 (6 bases). V was shortened by 0 bases and J by 3 bases, with 11 bases between the two germline ends. Germline loops: CDR1 LGHDT, CDR2 YNNKEL (reference sequence). The CDR3 runs to 15 residues. CDR3 protein: CASSQDAGAYTEAFF. As DNA, the CDR3 is TGTGCCAGCAGCCAAGATGCAGGGGCCTACACTGAAGCTTTCTTT.

This chain uses TRBV11-2 with TRBJ1-6; D unresolved. Germline V lookup: CDR1 SGHAT, CDR2 FQNNGV. The CDR3 has 12 amino acids. Trimming removed 4 bases at V and 6 bases at J, with 4 bases between. CDR3 region: CASSSLNSPLHF. The CDR3 DNA reads TGTGCCAGCAGCTCTCTTAATTCACCCCTCCACTTT.

The chain recombines TRBV6-5 with TRBJ2-3, with D unclear. Trimming removed 4 bases from V and 4 bases from J, with 6 bases in between. Germline values: CDR1 MNHEY, CDR2 SVGAGI. This CDR3 region has 12 residues. CDR3 DNA sequence: TGTGCCAGCAGTTCCCATTCAGATACGCAGTATTTT. Protein sequence: CASSSHSDTQYF.

The chain carries TRBV7-2 and TRBJ2-7, with a weak D call TRBD2 (5 bases). The CDR3 spans 14 residues. CDR1 is SGHTA and CDR2 is FQGNSA in the germline V gene. V was trimmed by 0 bases and J by 3 bases, leaving 9 bases between them. The CDR3 region is CASSLAGEYYEQYF. CDR3 coding DNA: TGTGCCAGCAGCTTAGCGGGAGAATACTACGAGCAGTACTTC.

This chain links TRBV5-6 with TRBJ1-1; no definite D call. The CDR3 is made up of 14 amino acids. Germline V gene lookup returns CDR1 SGHDT and CDR2 YYEEEE. V gave up 4 bases and J gave up 1 base, with 11 bases separating them. The CDR3 reads CASSLFGGNTEAFF. The CDR3, as DNA: TGTGCCAGCAGCCTTTTTGGAGGGAACACTGAAGCTTTCTTT.